This T cell receptor (beta chain) was observed in a study of blood T cell repertoires in COVID-19. The CDR3 consists of 13 residues. The germline V gene has CDR1 MNHEY and CDR2 SVGAGI. V was pared by 5 bases and J by 6 bases, with 11 bases between. Using immunoSEQ multiplex PCR, the repertoire was profiled, and TCRdb retains in-frame clones only, with some absent. The sample shows approximately 470,000 clones, roughly 87% of them seen only once. What was sequenced was PBMCs or T cells enriched from blood (not recorded which). The sequence was collected from a woman between 18 and 29 years old who had recovered from COVID-19. The rearrangement links TRBV6-5 to TRBJ1-5; D perhaps matches TRBD1 (5 bases). The CDR3 loop reads CASSQGLGQPQHF. CDR3 coding DNA: TGTGCCAGCAGTCAGGGATTAGGTCAGCCCCAGCATTTT.